This T cell receptor (beta chain) is drawn from a study of spatial heterogeneity in lung cancer. General study points: TCRs found ubiquitously expanded in tumor appeared in blood more at resection than at follow-up.

This clonotype was seen only a few times. Its antigen is undetermined. Every TCR cDNA molecule bore its own unique molecular identifier. TCRdb re-called the 5' RACE reads through MiXCR, storing one row per CDR3 protein. The profile covers around 110,000 distinct CDR3 sequences, with 12% appearing a single time and approximately 16% taken by the ten largest. J was trimmed by 4 bases and V by 11 bases; bases with no gene match: 12. Germline V gene data show CDR1 as SNHLY and CDR2 as FYNNEI. The CDR3 sequence is 15 residues long. Time point here: blood at routine non-recurrence follow-up after resection. Without sorting, whole RNA was sequenced from tumor, nontumor lung or frozen PBMC.

The sequence was obtained from a male donor with early-stage non-small cell lung cancer. The rearrangement uses TRBV2 and TRBJ1-5; 9 bases align to TRBD1. Material: PBMCs, obtained at follow-up. The CDR3, as DNA: TGTGCCGGTCGTAGGGGACAGGGAGAAAATCAGCCCCAGCATTTT. Encoded protein: CAGRRGQGENQPQHF.